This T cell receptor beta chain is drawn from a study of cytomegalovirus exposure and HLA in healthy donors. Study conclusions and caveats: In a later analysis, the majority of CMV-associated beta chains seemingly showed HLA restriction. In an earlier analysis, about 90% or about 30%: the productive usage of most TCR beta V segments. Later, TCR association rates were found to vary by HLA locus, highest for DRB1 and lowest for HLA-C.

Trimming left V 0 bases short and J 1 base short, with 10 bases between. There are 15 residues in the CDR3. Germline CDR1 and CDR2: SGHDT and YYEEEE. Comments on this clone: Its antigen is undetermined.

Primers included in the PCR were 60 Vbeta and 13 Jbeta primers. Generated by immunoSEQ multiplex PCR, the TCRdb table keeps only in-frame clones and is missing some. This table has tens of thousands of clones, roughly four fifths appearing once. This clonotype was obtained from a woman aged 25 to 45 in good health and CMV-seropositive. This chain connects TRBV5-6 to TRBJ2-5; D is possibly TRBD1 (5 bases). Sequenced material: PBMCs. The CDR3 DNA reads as TGTGCCAGCAGCTTGGGTAGGGGAATCCAAGAGACCCAGTACTTC. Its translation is CASSLGRGIQETQYF.